This TCR beta chain came from a study of cytomegalovirus exposure and HLA in healthy donors. Note on this clone: Its target is not known.

Germline values: CDR1 SNHLY, CDR2 FYNNEI. This CDR3 region has 14 residues. The J segment lost 7 bases and the V segment lost 4 bases, leaving 7 bases of the junction unmatched. The primer mix had 60 Vbeta and 13 Jbeta primers. Authors' data handling: Unique TCR beta chains totaled roughly 80 million in a later count, with roughly 11 million of them shared. The repertoire was sequenced with immunoSEQ multiplex PCR; TCRdb's copy has only in-frame clones and lacks some. Clonal size and the V and J genes are those of that table, whereas D and trimming came from the DNA. The sample comprises tens of thousands of clones, roughly three quarters of which are singletons, and more than 3.5% rests with the top ten. Overall study results and limits: It was about 150 TCR beta chains that were listed as cytomegalovirus-associated.

The V and J genes are TRBV2 and TRBJ2-1, with 7 bases identical to TRBD2. Sequencing was carried out using PBMCs. The origin of this receptor is a man aged 25 to 45 in good health and CMV-seronegative. CDR3 sequence: CASSVGGRLNEQFF. CDR3 in DNA: TGTGCCAGCAGTGTGGGCGGGAGATTAAATGAGCAGTTCTTC. The variable domain in full, with the rest retrieved from reference TRBV2 and TRBJ2-1, is EPEVTQTPSHQVTQMGQEVILRCVPISNHLYFYWYRQILGQKVEFLVSFYNNEISEKSEIFDDQFSVERPDGSNFTLKIRSTKLEDSAMYFCASSVGGRLNEQFFGPGTRLTVL.